This T cell receptor beta chain was identified during a study of cytotoxic CD8 clonotypes in ibrutinib-treated CLL. Method: immunoSEQ multiplex PCR; TCRdb's copy keeps in-frame clones and lacks some. Among around 330,000 clones listed, 67% were seen once. The source of this sequence is a human donor with chronic lymphocytic leukemia. Source: PBMCs, taken after 36 months of ibrutinib treatment.

The DNA of the CDR3 is TGCGCCAGCAGCTTTGGTACAGGACCCTATGGCTACACCTTC. The encoded protein is CASSFGTGPYGYTF. The V call is TRBV5-1, the J call TRBJ1-2; possible D gene TRBD1, 5 bases. Per the germline V gene, CDR1 is SGHRS and CDR2 is YFSETQ. Trimming cost V 2 bases and J 4 bases, with 12 bases left between them. The length of the CDR3 is 14 residues.